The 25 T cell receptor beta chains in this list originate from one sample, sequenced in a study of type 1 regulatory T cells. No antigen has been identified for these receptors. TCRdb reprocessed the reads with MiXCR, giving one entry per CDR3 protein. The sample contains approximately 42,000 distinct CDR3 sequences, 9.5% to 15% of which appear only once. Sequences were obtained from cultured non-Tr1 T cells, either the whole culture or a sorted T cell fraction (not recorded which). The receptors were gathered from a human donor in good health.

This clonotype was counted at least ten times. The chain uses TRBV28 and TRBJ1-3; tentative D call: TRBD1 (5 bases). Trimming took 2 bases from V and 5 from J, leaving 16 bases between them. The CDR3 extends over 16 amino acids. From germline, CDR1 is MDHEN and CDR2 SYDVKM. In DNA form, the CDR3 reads TGTGCCAGCAGTTTAACGGATTTAGCGGGGCGAAACACCATATATTTT. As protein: CASSLTDLAGRNTIYF.

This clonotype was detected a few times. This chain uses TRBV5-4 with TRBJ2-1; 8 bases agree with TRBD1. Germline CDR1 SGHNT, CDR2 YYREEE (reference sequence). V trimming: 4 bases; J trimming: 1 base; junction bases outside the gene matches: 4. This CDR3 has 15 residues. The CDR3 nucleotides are TGTGCCAGCAGCCGGGGACAGGCGTCCTACAATGAGCAGTTCTTC. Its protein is CASSRGQASYNEQFF.

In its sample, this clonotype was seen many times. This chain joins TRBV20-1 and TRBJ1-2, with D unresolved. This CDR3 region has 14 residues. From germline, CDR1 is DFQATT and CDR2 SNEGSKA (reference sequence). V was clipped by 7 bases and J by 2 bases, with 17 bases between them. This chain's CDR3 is CSDLSSGVNYGYTF. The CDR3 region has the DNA TGCAGTGATCTAAGTTCGGGAGTCAACTATGGCTACACCTTC.

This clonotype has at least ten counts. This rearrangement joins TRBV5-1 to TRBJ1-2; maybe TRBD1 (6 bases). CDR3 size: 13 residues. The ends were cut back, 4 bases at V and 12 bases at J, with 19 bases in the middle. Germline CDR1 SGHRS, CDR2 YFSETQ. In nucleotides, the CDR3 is TGCGCCAGCAGCCCACTTGGGGGCGGGAGTAACACCTTC. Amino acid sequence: CASSPLGGGSNTF. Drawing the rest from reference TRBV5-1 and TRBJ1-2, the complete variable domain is KAGVTQTPRYLIKTRGQQVTLSCSPISGHRSVSWYQQTPGQGLQFLFEYFSETQRNKGNFPGRFSGRQFSNSRSEMNVSTLELGDSALYLCASSPLGGGSNTFGSGTRLTVV.

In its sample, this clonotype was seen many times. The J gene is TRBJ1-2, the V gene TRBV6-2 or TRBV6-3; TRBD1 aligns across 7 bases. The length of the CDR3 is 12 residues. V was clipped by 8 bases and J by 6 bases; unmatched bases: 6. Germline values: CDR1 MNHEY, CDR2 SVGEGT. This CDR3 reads CASADRADGYTF. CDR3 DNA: TGTGCCAGCGCCGACAGGGCTGATGGCTACACCTTC.

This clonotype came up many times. Here the CDR3 reads CASSLQGDTEAFF. The CDR3 DNA sequence: TGTGCCAGCAGTCTTCAGGGGGACACTGAAGCTTTCTTT. This sequence joins TRBV12-3 or TRBV12-4 and TRBJ1-1, with TRBD1 identical over 7 bases. J lost 3 bases, V lost 5 bases, and 3 bases had no gene match. The CDR3 contains 13 residues.

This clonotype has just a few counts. CDR3 DNA: TGTGCCAGCAGCTTGGCAGAAGACAGGGTCCCTCAGTACTTC. This translates into CASSLAEDRVPQYF. The chain recombines TRBV5-4 with TRBJ2-4; 7 bases fit TRBD1. Looked up from germline, CDR1 is SGHNT and CDR2 is YYREEE (reference sequence). This CDR3 contains 14 residues. With V trimmed by 0 bases and J by 12 bases, 9 bases remained unmatched.

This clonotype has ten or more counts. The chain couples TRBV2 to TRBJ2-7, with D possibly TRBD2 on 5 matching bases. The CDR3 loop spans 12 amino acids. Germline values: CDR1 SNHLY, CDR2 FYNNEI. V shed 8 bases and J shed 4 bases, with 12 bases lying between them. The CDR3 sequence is CASGETKYEQYF. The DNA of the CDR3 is TGTGCCAGCGGGGAGACAAAGTACGAGCAGTACTTC.

Written as DNA, the CDR3 is TGCAGCGCCGATGGGGGAGAGCAGGGGTTTGGCTACACCTTC. Its protein product is CSADGGEQGFGYTF. J is TRBJ1-2 and V is TRBV29-1; tentatively, D is TRBD1 (6 bases). Per the germline V gene, CDR1 is SQVTM and CDR2 is ANQGSEA. This CDR3 spans 14 amino acids. Trimming removed 7 bases from V and 7 bases from J, with 22 bases in between.

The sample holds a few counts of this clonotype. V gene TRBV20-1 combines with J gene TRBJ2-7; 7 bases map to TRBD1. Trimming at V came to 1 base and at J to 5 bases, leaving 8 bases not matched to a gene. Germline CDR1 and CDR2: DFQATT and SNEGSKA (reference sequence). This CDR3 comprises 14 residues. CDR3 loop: CSARAYRGLHEQYF. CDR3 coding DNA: TGCAGTGCTAGAGCATACAGGGGTTTGCACGAGCAGTACTTC.

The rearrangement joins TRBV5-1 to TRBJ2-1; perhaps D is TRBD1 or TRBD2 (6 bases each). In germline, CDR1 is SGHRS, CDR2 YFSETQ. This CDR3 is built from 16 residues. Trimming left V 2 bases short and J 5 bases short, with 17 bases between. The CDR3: CASSFNRAGQNNEQFF. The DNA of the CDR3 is TGCGCCAGCAGCTTTAACCGGGCGGGACAAAACAATGAGCAGTTCTTC.

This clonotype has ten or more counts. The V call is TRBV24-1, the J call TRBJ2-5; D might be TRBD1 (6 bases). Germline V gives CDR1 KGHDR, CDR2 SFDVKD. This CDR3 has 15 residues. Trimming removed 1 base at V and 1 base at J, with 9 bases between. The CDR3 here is CATSDLGRGQETQYF. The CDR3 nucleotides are TGTGCCACCAGTGATTTAGGCAGGGGCCAAGAGACCCAGTACTTC.

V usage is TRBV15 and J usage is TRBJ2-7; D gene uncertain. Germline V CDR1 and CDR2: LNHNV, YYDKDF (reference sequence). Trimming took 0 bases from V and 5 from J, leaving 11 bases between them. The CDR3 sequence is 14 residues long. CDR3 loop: CATSRDRLGDEQYF. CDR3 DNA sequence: TGTGCCACCAGCAGAGATCGATTAGGAGACGAGCAGTACTTC.

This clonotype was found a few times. The CDR3 sequence: CAISDGAPSTDTQYF. The CDR3 DNA sequence: TGTGCCATCAGTGATGGAGCGCCTAGCACAGATACGCAGTATTTT. This rearrangement joins TRBV10-3 to TRBJ2-3, with no clear D. V was shortened by 3 bases and J by 0 bases, with 10 bases between the two germline ends. The CDR3 is 15 residues long. Germline CDR1 ENHRY, CDR2 SYGVKD.

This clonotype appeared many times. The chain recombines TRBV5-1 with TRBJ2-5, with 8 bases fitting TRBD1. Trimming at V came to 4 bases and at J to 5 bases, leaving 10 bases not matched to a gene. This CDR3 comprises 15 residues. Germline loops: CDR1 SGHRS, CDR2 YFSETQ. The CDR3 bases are TGCGCCAGCAGCACCAACAGGGGGGAAGTGGAGACCCAGTACTTC. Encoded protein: CASSTNRGEVETQYF. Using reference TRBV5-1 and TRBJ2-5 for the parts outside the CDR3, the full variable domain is KAGVTQTPRYLIKTRGQQVTLSCSPISGHRSVSWYQQTPGQGLQFLFEYFSETQRNKGNFPGRFSGRQFSNSRSEMNVSTLELGDSALYLCASSTNRGEVETQYFGPGTRLLVL.

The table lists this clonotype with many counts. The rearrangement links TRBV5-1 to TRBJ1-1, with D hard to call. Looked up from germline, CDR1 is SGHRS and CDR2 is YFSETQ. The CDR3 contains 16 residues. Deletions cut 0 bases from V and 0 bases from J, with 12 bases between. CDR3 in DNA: TGCGCCAGCAGCTTGGCCGGTCGAGGCATGAACACTGAAGCTTTCTTT. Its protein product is CASSLAGRGMNTEAFF.

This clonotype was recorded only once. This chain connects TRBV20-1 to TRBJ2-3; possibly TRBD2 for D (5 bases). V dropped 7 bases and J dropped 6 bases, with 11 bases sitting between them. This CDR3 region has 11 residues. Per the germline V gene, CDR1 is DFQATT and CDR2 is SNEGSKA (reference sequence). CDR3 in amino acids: CSEARGDTQYF. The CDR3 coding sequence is TGCAGTGAAGCGCGCGGGGATACGCAGTATTTT.

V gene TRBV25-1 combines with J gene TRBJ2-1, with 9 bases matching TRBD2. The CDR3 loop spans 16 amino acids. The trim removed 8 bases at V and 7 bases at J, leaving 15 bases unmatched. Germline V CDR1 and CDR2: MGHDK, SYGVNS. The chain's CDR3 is CASGDLLAGNINEQFF. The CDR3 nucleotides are TGTGCCAGCGGGGACCTGCTAGCGGGAAATATAAATGAGCAGTTCTTC.

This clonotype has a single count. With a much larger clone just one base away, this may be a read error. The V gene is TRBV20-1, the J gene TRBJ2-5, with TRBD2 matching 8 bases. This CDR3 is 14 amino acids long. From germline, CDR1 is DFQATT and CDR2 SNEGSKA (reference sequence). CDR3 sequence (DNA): TGCAGTGCAACGGCGGGAGGCCGCCAAGAGACCCAGCACTTC. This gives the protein CSATAGGRQETQHF.

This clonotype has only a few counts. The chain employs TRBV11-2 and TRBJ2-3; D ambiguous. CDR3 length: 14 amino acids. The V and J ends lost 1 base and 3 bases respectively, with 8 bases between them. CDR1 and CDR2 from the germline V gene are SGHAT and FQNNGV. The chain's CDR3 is CASSLVLGTDTQYF. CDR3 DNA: TGTGCCAGCAGCTTAGTGTTAGGGACAGATACGCAGTATTTT.

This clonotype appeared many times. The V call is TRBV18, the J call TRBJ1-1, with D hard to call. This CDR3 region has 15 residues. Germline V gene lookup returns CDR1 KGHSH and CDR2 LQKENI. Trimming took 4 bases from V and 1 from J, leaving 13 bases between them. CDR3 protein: CASSLGPIQNTEAFF. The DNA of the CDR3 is TGTGCCAGCTCACTCGGACCGATCCAGAACACTGAAGCTTTCTTT.

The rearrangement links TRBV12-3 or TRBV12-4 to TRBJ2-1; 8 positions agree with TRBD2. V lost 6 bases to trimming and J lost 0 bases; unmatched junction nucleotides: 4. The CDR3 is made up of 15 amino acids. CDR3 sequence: CASRISGSSYNEQFF. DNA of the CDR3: TGTGCCAGCAGAATCAGCGGGAGCTCCTACAATGAGCAGTTCTTC.

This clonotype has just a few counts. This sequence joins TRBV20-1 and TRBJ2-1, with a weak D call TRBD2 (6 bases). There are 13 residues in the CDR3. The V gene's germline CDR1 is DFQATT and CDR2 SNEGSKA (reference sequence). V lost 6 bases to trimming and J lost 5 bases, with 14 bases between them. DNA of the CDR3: TGCAGTGCCAACCGGGACTCAAACAATGAGCAGTTCTTC. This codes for CSANRDSNNEQFF.

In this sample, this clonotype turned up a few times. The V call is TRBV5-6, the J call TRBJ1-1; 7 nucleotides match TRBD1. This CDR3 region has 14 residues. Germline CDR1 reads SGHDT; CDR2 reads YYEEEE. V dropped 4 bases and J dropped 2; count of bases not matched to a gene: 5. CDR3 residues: CASSTGQDNTEAFF. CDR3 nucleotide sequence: TGTGCCAGCAGCACCGGACAGGACAACACTGAAGCTTTCTTT. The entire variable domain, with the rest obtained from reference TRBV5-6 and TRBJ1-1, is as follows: DAGVTQSPTHLIKTRGQQVTLRCSPKSGHDTVSWYQQALGQGPQFIFQYYEEEERQRGNFPDRFSGHQFPNYSSELNVNALLLGDSALYLCASSTGQDNTEAFFGQGTRLTVV.

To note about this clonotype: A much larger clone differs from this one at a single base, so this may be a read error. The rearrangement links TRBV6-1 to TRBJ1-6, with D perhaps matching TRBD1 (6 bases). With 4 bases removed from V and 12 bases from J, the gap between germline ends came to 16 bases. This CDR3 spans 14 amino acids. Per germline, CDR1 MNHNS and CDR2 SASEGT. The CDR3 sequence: CASSGGQAYRPLHF. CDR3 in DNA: TGTGCCAGCAGTGGGGGGCAGGCCTATCGACCCCTCCACTTT.